These T cell receptor beta chains were read from a single sample in a study of OX40 agonist ivuxolimab in advanced cancers. Generated by immunoSEQ multiplex PCR, the TCRdb table keeps only in-frame clones and is missing some. The sample yields under 13,000 clones, 78% seen once. This sample comprised CD4+ or CD8+ T cells sorted from blood, obtained in a trial of the OX40 agonist ivuxolimab. Receptor source: an adult with an advanced solid tumor such as melanoma, head and neck, liver or kidney cancer. Each CDR3 is given without its conserved first and last residue.

ASGLGGTQY,TRBJ2-5,TRBV6-5
ASSSIGGTEGLSGNTIY,TRBJ1-3,TRBV27
ASSVTGGVGTDTQY,TRBJ2-3,TRBV9
ASSTSVNTEAF,TRBJ1-1,TRBV19
ASSSGQREAF,TRBJ1-1,TRBV7-6
ASSLDRPSYNEQF,TRBJ2-1,TRBV7-6
ASSLVGKDYEQY,TRBJ2-7,TRBV5-4
ASSLSRGDYT,TRBJ1-2,TRBV13
ASSTGTISGTDTQY,TRBJ2-3,TRBV19
ASSLASHRETQY,TRBJ2-5,TRBV7-9
ASSESTREQF,TRBJ2-1,TRBV10-2
ASSYGPYEQY,TRBJ2-7,TRBV6-5
ATDHGTGDSGELF,TRBJ2-2,TRBV6-5
ASSISVYNEQF,TRBJ2-1,TRBV19
ASSQSGSSHEQF,TRBJ2-1,TRBV4-1
ASSWGAADTQY,TRBJ2-3,TRBV7-8
ASRNLAGVHTGELF,TRBJ2-2,TRBV7-8
ASSQDIAGVDEQF,TRBJ2-1,TRBV4-1